The 7 T cell receptor beta chains presented below share a single source sample, sequenced in a study of control samples from healthy donors and cancer patients (dated by TCRdb to 2019 to 2021). Library method: the immunoSEQ multiplex PCR assay. Sourced from immuneACCESS, this table was stored by TCRdb with only in-frame sequences that have V and J called. A share of the clones is absent; for the studies checked, an unresolved V gene accounts for under half, and the remainder has no known explanation. This sample comprises roughly 52,000 clones, 95% of them detected only once. The biggest ten clones account for approximately 2.4% of the sample. Material: blood. These receptors were obtained from a man aged 25 to 45 in good health.

The V call is TRBV7-6, the J call TRBJ2-1; D is perhaps TRBD2 (6 bases). Germline V lookup: CDR1 SGHVS, CDR2 FNYEAQ. CDR3 length: 13 residues. V was clipped by 5 bases and J by 9 bases, with 14 bases between them. The DNA of the CDR3 is TGTGCCAGCAGCGCCCCCCCGGGACTTGAGCAGTTCTTC. Protein: CASSAPPGLEQFF.

This chain joins TRBV2 and TRBJ2-7; TRBD2 matches 8 bases. The CDR3 runs to 14 residues. Germline CDR1 and CDR2: SNHLY and FYNNEI. Trimming removed 6 bases from V and 0 bases from J; junction bases left unmatched: 4. This CDR3 is CASRTSDLSYEQYF. The CDR3 region has the DNA TGTGCCAGCAGGACTAGCGATCTCTCCTACGAGCAGTACTTC.

The chain uses TRBV5-6 and TRBJ2-7; maybe TRBD1 (5 bases). V was pared by 1 base and J by 4 bases, with 15 bases between. This CDR3 has 15 amino acids. Germline-derived CDR1 and CDR2 are SGHDT and YYEEEE. The CDR3 loop reads CASSLRGTHIYEQYF. In DNA form, the CDR3 reads TGTGCCAGCAGCTTGAGGGGAACCCATATATACGAGCAGTACTTC. The full variable domain, rest sourced from reference TRBV5-6 and TRBJ2-7, is DAGVTQSPTHLIKTRGQQVTLRCSPKSGHDTVSWYQQALGQGPQFIFQYYEEEERQRGNFPDRFSGHQFPNYSSELNVNALLLGDSALYLCASSLRGTHIYEQYFGPGTRLTVT.

The V call is TRBV28, the J call TRBJ2-2, with no clear D. Germline CDR1 MDHEN, CDR2 SYDVKM. V was trimmed by 5 bases and J by 1 base, leaving 8 bases between them. The CDR3 loop spans 14 amino acids. CDR3: CASSPTLNTGELFF. The CDR3 DNA sequence: TGTGCCAGCAGTCCCACACTGAACACCGGGGAGCTGTTTTTT.

The gene calls are TRBV2 and TRBJ2-7; TRBD1 matches 7 bases. V lost 8 bases and J lost 2; bases outside the gene matches: 6. Germline V gives CDR1 SNHLY, CDR2 FYNNEI. This CDR3 is 13 amino acids long. DNA for the CDR3: TGTGCCAGCCGGAGACAGGGCACCTACGAGCAGTACTTC. Encoded protein: CASRRQGTYEQYF.

This chain links TRBV7-3 with TRBJ2-5, with D unresolved. The V gene lost 5 bases and the J gene lost 5 bases, with 15 bases spanning the gap. The CDR3 sequence is 14 residues long. Germline V gene data show CDR1 as SGHTA and CDR2 as FQGTGA. The CDR3 region is CASSSSGLGETQYF. DNA of the CDR3: TGTGCCAGCAGCAGTTCAGGCCTTGGGGAGACCCAGTACTTC.

The chain recombines TRBV7-2 with TRBJ2-2, with D unresolved. The CDR3 is 16 amino acids. Trimming took off 5 bases at V and 3 bases at J, with 16 bases between the two ends. The V gene's germline CDR1 is SGHTA and CDR2 FQGNSA. The CDR3 region has the DNA TGTGCCAGCAGCCAGTTAGGGCGGAGCCACACCGGGGAGCTGTTTTTT. Its translation is CASSQLGRSHTGELFF. The full variable domain, completed using reference TRBV7-2 and TRBJ2-2, is GAGVSQSPSNKVTEKGKDVELRCDPISGHTALYWYRQSLGQGLEFLIYFQGNSAPDKSGLPSDRFSAERTGGSVSTLTIQRTQQEDSAVYLCASSQLGRSHTGELFFGEGSRLTVL.